This T cell receptor (beta chain) was profiled in a study of T cell changes during pregnancy in multiple sclerosis. Repertoires were generated with immunoSEQ multiplex PCR, while TCRdb's copy carries only in-frame clones and drops some. The sample lists 40,000 to 60,000 clones, 94% occurring once. The trim removed 4 bases at V and 4 bases at J, leaving 7 bases unmatched. Germline loops: CDR1 SGHRS, CDR2 YFSETQ. This CDR3 contains 16 residues. This clone was observed a single time. This chain connects TRBV5-1 to TRBJ2-1; 11 positions agree with TRBD2. This clonotype originated in a female donor with multiple sclerosis, enrolled in a pregnancy study. Sequenced here: CD4+ T cells from peripheral blood mononuclear cells, sampled in the third trimester of pregnancy. The CDR3 nucleotides are TGCGCCAGCAGCCTGGGACTAGCGGCGTCTTACAATGAGCAGTTCTTC. Protein: CASSLGLAASYNEQFF.